The source of this TCR beta chain is a study of cytomegalovirus exposure and HLA in healthy donors (dated 2017 in TCRdb). About the full investigation: In an earlier analysis of 587 of the donors, 250 to 350 Gb of sequence data and 120 million or so unique TCR beta sequences from 150 million to 200 million T cells were reported. Approximately 300 gigabases of sequencing data and around 80 million unique TCR sequences made up an early release that covered several hundred HLA-typed donors. Of the approximately 400 genotyped donors, around 81% fell in the genetic ancestry cluster associated with self-reported Caucasian donors. The aim of the study was to test whether cataloging public T cell receptors could identify signatures of past pathogen exposure. Using immunosequencing, the study profiled T cell repertoires from 550 to 750 subjects and related those repertoires to cytomegalovirus serostatus. In addition to the first cohort of 650 to 750 subjects, a separate validation cohort of 120 different subjects was used. High-throughput TCR immunosequencing, statistical association of individual TCRs with disease status, and machine learning were combined to predict cytomegalovirus infection status. A later analysis re-examined previously published TCR beta repertoires from several hundred donors and added high-resolution HLA genotyping to investigate patterns of TCR occurrence. In the later analysis, no new phenotypic data were used to find candidate immune exposures; instead, reliance was placed on TCR beta sequences and their occurrence across donors. To decide whether each TCR beta V gene segment behaved as functional or pseudogenic, an earlier analysis of some 540 of the donors relied on high-throughput TCR beta sequencing. Donor age, sex, ethnicity and CMV serostatus were collected together with the repertoire data. A later genetic analysis used genome-wide SNP genotypes for 398 of the 666 donors, treating that subset as a discovery cohort. Every discovery cohort repertoire had been produced on one sequencing platform. HLA typing included class I and class II loci at four-digit resolution. The number of donors typed differed by locus, with about 629-640 for A, B, C, DRB1 and DQB1, roughly 550 for DQA1, about 610 for DPA1, and approximately 470 for DPB1. Because of strong linkage in the cohort, five DR-DQ haplotypes were treated as single units for association and clustering. Among 398 genotyped donors of the cohort, an average of roughly 240,000 unique TCR beta nucleotide sequences were sequenced per donor, roughly a sixth of them non-productive.

Study-wide conclusions, independent of this receptor: Compared with equally common non-associated chains, HLA-associated TCR beta chains in a later analysis were more clonally expanded and had lower generation probabilities. Because HLA typing was missing for some donors at each locus, association tests included only the typed subset. Roughly uniform sequencing depth across donors was assumed in presence/absence analyses, although this assumption may not hold. Across donors, most TCR sequences were observed very rarely, whereas some public TCRs were present in many individuals. A few of the identified cytomegalovirus-associated TCR beta chains were confirmed in vitro to be specific for cytomegalovirus antigens. Immune exposure information for the cohort was limited to CMV serostatus. A cluster of highly shared sequence variants was judged likely to be a technical artifact of the sequencing pipeline. Specific HLA alleles were associated with around 18,000 TCR beta sequences at a false discovery rate of 0.05 in a later analysis. The 87-base-pair reads could not distinguish some IMGT-functional V segments, including TRBV6-2 and TRBV6-3, so those segments were excluded. When HLA alleles, especially DR and DQ, strongly co-occurred, TCR associations were difficult to assign to individual alleles. The authors suggested that the approach could potentially be extended to other disease states and immunological phenotypes. A further reported finding was that TCR beta sequences accurately predicted the HLA-A and HLA-B alleles for most subjects in the first cohort. The earlier analysis of 587 of the donors excluded fewer than 20 rarely observed V segments, including chromosome 9 orphons, because counts were too low. In an earlier analysis of more than 500 of the donors, most TCR beta V segments appeared in productive rearrangements about 90% or about 30% of the time, broadly matching IMGT annotations. Correlated functional status among segregating V segments might be attributable to linkage disequilibrium, but an unknown experimental factor could not be ruled out. In a later analysis, most CMV-associated TCR beta chains were found to appear HLA-restricted, with HLA associations seemingly driven largely by CMV exposure. In the study, approximately 160 TCR beta chains were listed as associated with cytomegalovirus. In a later analysis, several top co-occurrence clusters were reported to appear linked to parvovirus B19, influenza, CMV and Epstein-Barr virus. A later genetic analysis reported fewer N-insertions in productive TCRs among donors in an Asian-associated ancestry cluster than the roughly 670-donor mean. According to a later analysis, TCR association rates differed among HLA loci, with DRB1 alleles showing the most associated TCRs and HLA-C alleles showing the fewest. Only TCR beta chains were sequenced in this cohort, and the absence of alpha or paired-chain data limited detectable features. In a later genetic analysis, a missense DCLRE1C variant was associated with V-gene and J-gene trimming of TCR beta chains, and the association was replicated in an independent cohort. The classifier was reported to diagnose cytomegalovirus status with high specificity and sensitivity in both the original cohort and the validation cohort.

As to this clone: The target of this receptor is not known. A read error may produce the germline difference seen at one junction end.

Receptor amplification or capture employed the immunoSEQ multiplex PCR assay. For the multiplex PCR, a mixture combining 60 forward primers for TCR Vbeta segments and 13 reverse primers for TCR Jbeta segments was used. The CDR3 region of rearranged TCR beta genes was amplified from genomic DNA with a multiplex PCR assay. The Illumina HiSeq System was used to sequence the amplified TCR beta libraries as 87-base-pair reads. The source study handled its data this way. A later analysis tallied 70 million to 100 million unique TCR beta chains across the 666 repertoires, and about 12 million of those chains were shared by two or more donors. Raw reads were error-corrected and collapsed into unique sequences with a nearest-neighbor algorithm that merged closely related sequences to remove PCR and sequencing errors. Alignment of CDR3 sequences to IMGT reference sequences was used to assign V, D and J gene segments. Each retained sequence needed at least a six-nucleotide match to both a V gene segment and a J gene segment. Rearrangements were classified as productive when the CDR3 lacked stop codons and remained in frame with V and J, and all other rearrangements were classified as non-productive. Following IMGT convention, CDR3 was defined as the stretch from the second conserved V-encoded cysteine up to the conserved J-encoded phenylalanine. In an earlier analysis of around 540 of the donors, sequences lacking an unambiguous match to a single V gene segment were excluded. An earlier analysis of approximately 590 of the donors called V segments functional above 56.7% productive rearrangements and segregating when the between-donor standard deviation exceeded 5%. A statistical classification framework was developed to diagnose cytomegalovirus status using the catalog of TCR beta chain sequences. In a later analysis, TCR nucleotide sequences were compared against IMGT/GENE-DB human TR gene sequences so that V and J genes could be assigned. Using the TCRdist pipeline, a later analysis assigned CDR3 sequences along with most-parsimonious VDJ recombination scenarios. A later analysis defined each TCR beta chain by its CDR3 amino acid sequence plus V-gene family, and excluded reads lacking a unique V-gene family. A later analysis removed 550 to 650 highly shared, low-generation-probability nucleotide sequences to deal with suspected cross-contamination and a sequencing artifact. For each public chain, a later analysis derived a clonal expansion index from normalized ranks of inferred template counts within each repertoire. In a later analysis, generation probabilities were computed with a VDJ recombination model fitted to out-of-frame rearrangements, and the resulting probabilities were checked against IGoR. A later analysis scored TCR-TCR, TCR-HLA and TCR-CMV co-occurrence with hypergeometric tests, applying a repertoire-size bias correction to TCR pairs. False discovery rates were estimated in a later analysis by permuting HLA or CMV assignments 20 times. In a later analysis, co-occurring TCRs were grouped with DBSCAN, and TCRdist sequence similarity was added when clustering was performed within HLA-allele-positive subsets. Repertoires with fewer than 30,000 or more than 120,000 public chains, plus five repertoires with anomalous nucleotide sharing, were excluded from co-occurrence clustering. TCRdb mirrors the immuneACCESS table, restricted to in-frame sequences. Some clones are absent from its copies; in checked studies, under half trace to an unresolved V gene, and the reason for the others is unknown. V, J and clone size are those of that table, while D and trimming were read from the DNA. The sample table records 190,000 or so clones; around three quarters of these occur just once. Jointly, the top ten make up 0.65% of the sample.

CDR1 and CDR2 were assigned from the germline V gene (reference sequence) as SEHNR and FQNEAQ. The CDR3 runs 11 residues from the cysteine to the phenylalanine. This entry keeps only the CDR3 DNA: 33 bases, framed from base 1. The cohort was made up of 666 healthy bone marrow donors. Cohort members were all nominally healthy when sampled, although unrecorded immune exposures were likely present. The donor tested CMV seronegative, placing the donor among the 350 to 400 seronegative members of the cohort. A peripheral blood sample was collected from each donor, and TCR beta sequencing was performed on peripheral blood mononuclear cells. The Qiagen DNeasy Blood Extraction Kit was used to extract genomic DNA from the blood cell samples.

The origin of this receptor is a boy aged 5-17 years in good health and CMV-seronegative. This chain joins TRBV7-9 to TRBJ1-1, with no confidently assigned D gene. The sequenced sample consisted of PBMCs. The CDR3 corresponds to CSSSRRTEAFF. The nucleotides are TGTTCCAGCAGCAGGAGGACTGAAGCTTTCTTT.